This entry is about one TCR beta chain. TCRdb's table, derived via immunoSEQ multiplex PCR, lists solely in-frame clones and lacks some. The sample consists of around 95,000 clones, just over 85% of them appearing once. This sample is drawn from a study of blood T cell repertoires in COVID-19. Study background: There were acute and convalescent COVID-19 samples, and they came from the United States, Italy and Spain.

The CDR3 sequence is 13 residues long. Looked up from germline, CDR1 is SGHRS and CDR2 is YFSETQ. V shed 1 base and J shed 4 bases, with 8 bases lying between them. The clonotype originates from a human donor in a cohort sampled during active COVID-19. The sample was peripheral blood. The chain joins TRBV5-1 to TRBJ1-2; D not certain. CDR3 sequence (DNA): TGCGCCAGCAGCTTGAGTCAGGTCTATGGCTACACCTTC. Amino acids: CASSLSQVYGYTF.